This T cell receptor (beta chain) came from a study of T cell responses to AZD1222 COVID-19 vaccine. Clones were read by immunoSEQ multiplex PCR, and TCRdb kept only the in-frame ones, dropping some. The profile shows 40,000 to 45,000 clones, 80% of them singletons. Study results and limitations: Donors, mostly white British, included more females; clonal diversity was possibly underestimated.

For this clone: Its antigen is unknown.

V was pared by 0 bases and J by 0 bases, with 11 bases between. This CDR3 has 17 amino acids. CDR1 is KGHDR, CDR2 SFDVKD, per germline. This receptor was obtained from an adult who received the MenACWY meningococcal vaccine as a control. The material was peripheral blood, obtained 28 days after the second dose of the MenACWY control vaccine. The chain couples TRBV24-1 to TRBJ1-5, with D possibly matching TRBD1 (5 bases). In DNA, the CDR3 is TGTGCCACCAGTGATTTGGAGGGACCCCTTAGCAATCAGCCCCAGCATTTT. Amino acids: CATSDLEGPLSNQPQHF.